This entry lists 15 T cell receptor beta chains sequenced from one sample in a study of regulatory T cells in long-lasting Graves disease. The time point: newly diagnosed GD, antithyroid drugs for less than 3 months. Making the TCR library involved RNA that had been extracted from PBMCs. Researchers made TCR beta libraries by using iRepertoire HTBI primers and running Arm-PCR on CDR3 regions. TCRdb itself ran the multiplex PCR reads through MiXCR, one entry per CDR3 protein. In the table there are under 250,000 distinct CDR3 sequences, about 19% of which are singletons. The same sample was also used in a study of T cells in Graves' hyperthyroidism and ophthalmopathy.

The source was peripheral blood mononuclear cells (PBMCs), collected at new diagnosis, from a patient treated with antithyroid drugs. Every receptor here comes from a woman aged 30 to 39 with Graves disease.

Ten or more counts support this clonotype. This chain joins TRBV5-6 and TRBJ2-7; D remains unclear. Per the germline V gene, CDR1 is SGHDT and CDR2 is YYEEEE. CDR3 length: 13 amino acids. Trimming left V 4 bases short and J 0 bases short, with 8 bases between. CDR3 coding DNA: TGTGCCAGCAGCCTTGACACCTCCTACGAGCAGTACTTC. This translates into CASSLDTSYEQYF.

This clonotype appeared many times. The rearrangement uses TRBV6-5 and TRBJ2-7, with D hard to call. Germline assignment: CDR1 MNHEY and CDR2 SVGAGI. Trimming cost V 4 bases and J 5 bases, with 6 bases left between them. The CDR3 spans 11 residues. The CDR3 coding sequence is TGTGCCAGCAGTTCTAAAAACGAGCAGTACTTC. Translated: CASSSKNEQYF.

This sequence joins TRBV20-1 and TRBJ2-7; no clear D gene. This CDR3 spans 12 amino acids. Germline assignment: CDR1 DFQATT and CDR2 SNEGSKA (reference sequence). Trimming removed 1 base from V and 2 bases from J, with 6 bases in between. Written as DNA, the CDR3 is TGCAGTGCTAGAGGGAGTACCTACGAGCAGTACTTC. This sequence encodes CSARGSTYEQYF.

The table lists this clonotype with many counts. The chain has TRBV10-1 and TRBJ1-1; D is ambiguous. Germline V lookup: CDR1 WNHNN, CDR2 SYGVQD (reference sequence). Between the trimmed V and J ends, which lost 5 bases and 11 bases, there was a span of 18 bases. The CDR3 is 13 residues long. CDR3 sequence (DNA): TGCGCCAGCAGTTTGGGCAGGTCCACGTCGGCTTTCTTT. It yields the protein CASSLGRSTSAFF.

This clonotype was picked up many times. This may be a read error, as it is one base from a much larger clone. The J gene is TRBJ2-2, the V gene TRBV14; D is undetermined. Trimming shortened V by 6 bases and J by 4 bases, and 3 bases separated the two germline ends. CDR3 length: 11 residues. The germline gives CDR1 SGHDN, CDR2 FVKESK. The CDR3 DNA reads TGTGCCAGCAGATTCACCGGGGAGCTGTTTTTT. This encodes CASRFTGELFF. Full variable domain (outside the CDR3, taken from reference TRBV14 and TRBJ2-2): EAGVTQFPSHSVIEKGQTVTLRCDPISGHDNLYWYRRVMGKEIKFLLHFVKESKQDESGMPNNRFLAERTGGTYSTLKVQPAELEDSGVYFCASRFTGELFFGEGSRLTVL.

This clonotype has a handful of counts. The chain uses TRBV7-2 and TRBJ2-7; possibly TRBD1 for D (7 bases). CDR1 is SGHTA and CDR2 is FQGNSA in the germline V gene. This CDR3 has 16 residues. V gave up 6 bases and J gave up 3 bases, with 21 bases separating them. CDR3 loop: CASRRLGGQTNYEQYF. Here the CDR3 DNA reads TGTGCCAGCAGGCGTTTGGGGGGACAGACCAACTACGAGCAGTACTTC.

This clonotype has at least ten counts. The CDR3 loop is CASRGDRDGYEQYF. The DNA of the CDR3 is TGTGCCAGCAGGGGGGACAGGGACGGCTACGAGCAGTACTTC. The chain carries TRBV12-3 or TRBV12-4 and TRBJ2-7; 9 bases map to TRBD1. This CDR3 has 14 residues. Unmatched junction bases numbered 6, after V lost 6 bases and J lost 3 bases.

There are many counts of this clonotype. The rearrangement links TRBV12-3 or TRBV12-4 to TRBJ1-4; D may be TRBD1 (6 bases). This CDR3 is built from 14 residues. Trimming removed 1 base from V and 7 bases from J, with 10 bases in between. CDR3 sequence: CASSLGRGGEKLFF. CDR3 sequence (DNA): TGTGCCAGCAGTTTAGGCAGGGGAGGTGAAAAACTGTTTTTT.

Many counts were recorded for this clonotype. The V call is TRBV28, the J call TRBJ1-2; 8 nucleotides match TRBD1. CDR3 length: 15 residues. The junction had 9 bases not matched to a gene; V was cut back by 4 bases and J by 5 bases. Germline V CDR1 and CDR2: MDHEN, SYDVKM. In nucleotides, the CDR3 is TGTGCCAGCAGTTCCCCAGGGGGCGCGAGGTATGGCTACACCTTC. Translated: CASSSPGGARYGYTF.

This clonotype appeared many times. CDR3 protein: CAISPGTGVNYGYTF. The DNA for the CDR3 is TGTGCCATCAGTCCCGGGACAGGGGTAAACTATGGCTACACCTTC. The chain combines TRBV10-3 with TRBJ1-2; 10 bases are a match to TRBD1. Germline V CDR1 and CDR2: ENHRY, SYGVKD. The trim removed 5 bases at V and 2 bases at J, leaving 5 bases unmatched. There are 15 residues in the CDR3.

There are many counts of this clonotype. This sequence joins TRBV7-3 and TRBJ2-4; a possible D gene is TRBD2 (7 bases). The germline V gene has CDR1 SGHTA and CDR2 FQGTGA. CDR3 length: 17 residues. V gave up 1 base and J gave up 0 bases, with 13 bases separating them. Written as DNA, the CDR3 is TGTGCCAGCAGCTTAAAGGGGGGGAATCTAGCCAAAAACATTCAGTACTTC. This gives the protein CASSLKGGNLAKNIQYF.

This chain connects TRBV20-1 to TRBJ1-1, with D unclear. The CDR3 runs 14 residues. V was clipped by 3 bases and J by 1 base, with 12 bases between them. Germline-derived CDR1 and CDR2 are DFQATT and SNEGSKA (reference sequence). CDR3 bases: TGCAGTGCTAGGAAGGACCACCCGAACACTGAAGCTTTCTTT. Translating gives CSARKDHPNTEAFF.

This clonotype was recorded at least ten times. The genes are TRBV4-2 and TRBJ1-1; a possible D gene is TRBD1 (6 bases). This CDR3 is built from 15 residues. V dropped 0 bases and J dropped 1 base, with 9 bases sitting between them. Germline assignment: CDR1 LGHNA and CDR2 YNFKEQ. The CDR3 reads CASSQDPRGNTEAFF. CDR3 bases: TGTGCCAGCAGCCAAGATCCCAGGGGGAACACTGAAGCTTTCTTT.

This clonotype was counted at least ten times. CDR3 region: CASSDPAGGHSVGNQPQHF. The CDR3 DNA reads as TGTGCCAGCAGTGATCCGGCAGGGGGTCATAGCGTTGGCAATCAGCCCCAGCATTTT. The V and J genes are TRBV2 and TRBJ1-5, with 7 bases lining up with TRBD1. The CDR3 is 19 amino acids. Per germline, CDR1 SNHLY and CDR2 FYNNEI. The ends lost 3 bases at V and 2 bases at J; junction bases unmatched: 16. The whole variable domain, filled in from reference TRBV2 and TRBJ1-5, reads EPEVTQTPSHQVTQMGQEVILRCVPISNHLYFYWYRQILGQKVEFLVSFYNNEISEKSEIFDDQFSVERPDGSNFTLKIRSTKLEDSAMYFCASSDPAGGHSVGNQPQHFGDGTRLSIL.

This clonotype came up many times. The chain has TRBV9 and TRBJ2-1; 9 bases line up with TRBD2. Germline CDR1 reads SGDLS; CDR2 reads YYNGEE. This CDR3 is 19 amino acids long. Unmatched junction bases numbered 18, after V lost 4 bases and J lost 4 bases. This CDR3 reads CASSPRGTSRTILYNEQFF. In DNA form, the CDR3 reads TGTGCCAGCAGCCCGCGAGGGACTAGCCGAACCATCCTGTACAATGAGCAGTTCTTC.